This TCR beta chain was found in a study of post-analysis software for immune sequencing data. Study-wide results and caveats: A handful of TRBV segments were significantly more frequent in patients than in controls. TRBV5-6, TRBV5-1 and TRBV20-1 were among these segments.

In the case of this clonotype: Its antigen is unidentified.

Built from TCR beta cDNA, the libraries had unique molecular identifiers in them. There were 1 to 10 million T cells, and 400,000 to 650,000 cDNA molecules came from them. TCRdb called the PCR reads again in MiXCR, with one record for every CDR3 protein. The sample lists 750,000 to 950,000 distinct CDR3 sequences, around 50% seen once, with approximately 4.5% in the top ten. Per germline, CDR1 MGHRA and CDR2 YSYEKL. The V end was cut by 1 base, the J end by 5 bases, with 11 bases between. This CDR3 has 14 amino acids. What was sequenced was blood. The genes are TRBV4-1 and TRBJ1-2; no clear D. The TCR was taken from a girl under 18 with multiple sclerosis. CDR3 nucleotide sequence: TGCGCCAGCAGCCAAGGGACCTCAGCATATGGCTACACCTTC. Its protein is CASSQGTSAYGYTF.